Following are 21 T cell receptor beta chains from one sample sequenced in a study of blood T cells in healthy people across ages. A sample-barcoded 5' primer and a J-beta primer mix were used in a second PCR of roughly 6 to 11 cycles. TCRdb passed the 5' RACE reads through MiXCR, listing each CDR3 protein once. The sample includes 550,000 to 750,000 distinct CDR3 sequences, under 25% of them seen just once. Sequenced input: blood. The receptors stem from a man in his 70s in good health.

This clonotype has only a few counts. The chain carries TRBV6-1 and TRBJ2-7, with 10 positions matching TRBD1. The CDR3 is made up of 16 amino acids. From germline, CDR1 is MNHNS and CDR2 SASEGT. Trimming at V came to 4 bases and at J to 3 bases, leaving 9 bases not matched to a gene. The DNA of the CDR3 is TGTGCCAGCAGTGGGGGCGACAGGGGGCGAGGCTACGAGCAGTACTTC. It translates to CASSGGDRGRGYEQYF.

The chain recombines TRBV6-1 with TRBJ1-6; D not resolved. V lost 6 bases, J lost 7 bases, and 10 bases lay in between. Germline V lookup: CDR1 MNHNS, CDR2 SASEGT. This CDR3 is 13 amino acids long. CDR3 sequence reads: CASRETRNSPLHF. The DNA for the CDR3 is TGTGCCAGCAGGGAGACACGCAATTCACCCCTCCACTTT.

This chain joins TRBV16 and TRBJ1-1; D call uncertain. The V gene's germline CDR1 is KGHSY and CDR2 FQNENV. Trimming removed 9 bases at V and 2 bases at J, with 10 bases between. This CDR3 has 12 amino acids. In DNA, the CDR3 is TGTGCCAGTCAGATCTTAAACACTGAAGCTTTCTTT. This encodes CASQILNTEAFF.

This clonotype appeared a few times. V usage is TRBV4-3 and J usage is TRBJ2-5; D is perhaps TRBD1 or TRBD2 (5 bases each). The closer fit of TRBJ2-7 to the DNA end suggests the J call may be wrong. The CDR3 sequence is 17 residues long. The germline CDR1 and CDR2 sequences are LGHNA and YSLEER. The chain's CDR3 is CASSQGAGTPSSYEQYF. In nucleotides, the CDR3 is TGCGCCAGCAGCCAAGGGGCAGGGACCCCCTCCTCCTACGAGCAGTACTTC.

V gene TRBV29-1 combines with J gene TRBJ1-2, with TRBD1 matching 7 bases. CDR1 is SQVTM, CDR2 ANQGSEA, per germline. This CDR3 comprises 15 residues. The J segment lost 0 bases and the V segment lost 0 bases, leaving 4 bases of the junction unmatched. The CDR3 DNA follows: TGCAGCGTTGAAGATGCAGGGGGGCCTAACTATGGCTACACCTTC. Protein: CSVEDAGGPNYGYTF.

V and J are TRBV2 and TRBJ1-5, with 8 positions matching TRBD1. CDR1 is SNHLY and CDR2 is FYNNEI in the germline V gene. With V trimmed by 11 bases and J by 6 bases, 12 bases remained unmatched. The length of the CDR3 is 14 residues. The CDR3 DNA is TGTGCCTCCGCGCCGGGGCAGGGGGCTCAGCCCCAGCATTTT. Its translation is CASAPGQGAQPQHF.

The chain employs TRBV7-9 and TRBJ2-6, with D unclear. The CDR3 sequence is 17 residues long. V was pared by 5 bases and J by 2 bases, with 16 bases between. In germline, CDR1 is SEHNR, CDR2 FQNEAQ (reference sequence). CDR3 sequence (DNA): TGTGCCAGCAGCCTGGGTGGCCTCTCTGCTGGGGCCAACGTCCTGACTTTC. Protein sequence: CASSLGGLSAGANVLTF.

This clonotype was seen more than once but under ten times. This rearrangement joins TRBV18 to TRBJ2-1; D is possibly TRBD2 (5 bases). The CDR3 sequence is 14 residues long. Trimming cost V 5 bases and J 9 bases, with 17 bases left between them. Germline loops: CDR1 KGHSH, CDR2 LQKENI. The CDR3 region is CASSADFLATEQFF. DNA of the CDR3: TGTGCCAGCTCAGCGGACTTTCTGGCCACTGAGCAGTTCTTC.

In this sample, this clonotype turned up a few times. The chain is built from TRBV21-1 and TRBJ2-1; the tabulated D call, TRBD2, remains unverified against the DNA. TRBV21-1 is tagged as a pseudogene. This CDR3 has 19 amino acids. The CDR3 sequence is CASSKGASGPPSSYNEQFF. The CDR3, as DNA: TGTGCCAGCAGCAAAGGGGCTAGCGGGCCCCCCAGCTCCTACAATGAGCAGTTCTTC.

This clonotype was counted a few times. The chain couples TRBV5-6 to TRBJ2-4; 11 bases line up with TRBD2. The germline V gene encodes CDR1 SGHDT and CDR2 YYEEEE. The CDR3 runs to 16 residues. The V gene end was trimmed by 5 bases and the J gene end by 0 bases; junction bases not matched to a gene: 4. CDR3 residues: CASSLTSGVAKNIQYF. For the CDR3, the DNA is TGTGCCAGCAGTCTGACTAGCGGGGTAGCCAAAAACATTCAGTACTTC.

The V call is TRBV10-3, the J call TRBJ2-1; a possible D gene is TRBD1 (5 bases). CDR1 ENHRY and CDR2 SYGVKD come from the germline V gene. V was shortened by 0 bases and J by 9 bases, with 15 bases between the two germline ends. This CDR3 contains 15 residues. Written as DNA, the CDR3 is TGTGCCATCAGTGAGTCGGGCAGGGATATGGGTGAGCAGTTCTTC. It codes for CAISESGRDMGEQFF.

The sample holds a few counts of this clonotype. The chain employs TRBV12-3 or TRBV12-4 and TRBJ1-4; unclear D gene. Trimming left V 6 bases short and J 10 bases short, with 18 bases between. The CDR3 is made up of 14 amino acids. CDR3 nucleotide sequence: TGTGCCAGCAGCTTACGGGGTGGAGGAGGAAAACTGTTTTTT. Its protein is CASSLRGGGGKLFF.

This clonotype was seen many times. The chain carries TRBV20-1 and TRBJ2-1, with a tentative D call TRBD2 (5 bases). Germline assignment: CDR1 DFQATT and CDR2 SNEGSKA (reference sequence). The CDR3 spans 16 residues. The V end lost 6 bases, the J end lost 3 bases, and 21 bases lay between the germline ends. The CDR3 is CSARPLGGQVYNEQFF. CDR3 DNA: TGCAGTGCCAGACCTCTGGGCGGGCAGGTCTACAATGAGCAGTTCTTC.

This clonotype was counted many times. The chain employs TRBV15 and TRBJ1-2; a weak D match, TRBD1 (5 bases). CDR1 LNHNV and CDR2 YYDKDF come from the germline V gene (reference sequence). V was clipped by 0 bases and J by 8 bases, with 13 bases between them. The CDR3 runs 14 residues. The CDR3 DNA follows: TGTGCCACCAGCAGAGATGGGGCGGGAGGCGGCTACACCTTC. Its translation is CATSRDGAGGGYTF.

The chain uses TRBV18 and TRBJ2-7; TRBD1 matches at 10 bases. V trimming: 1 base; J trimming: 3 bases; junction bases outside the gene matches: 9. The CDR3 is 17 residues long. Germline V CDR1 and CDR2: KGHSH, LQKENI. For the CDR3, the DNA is TGTGCCAGCTCACCACATCCCCCCGGGACAGGGGTCTACGAGCAGTACTTC. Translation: CASSPHPPGTGVYEQYF.

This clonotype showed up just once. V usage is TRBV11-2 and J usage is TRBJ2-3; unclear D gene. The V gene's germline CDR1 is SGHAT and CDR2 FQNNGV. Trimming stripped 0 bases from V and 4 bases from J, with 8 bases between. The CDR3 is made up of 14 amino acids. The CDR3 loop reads CASSLDTLADTQYF. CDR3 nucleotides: TGTGCCAGCAGCTTAGACACACTGGCAGATACGCAGTATTTT.

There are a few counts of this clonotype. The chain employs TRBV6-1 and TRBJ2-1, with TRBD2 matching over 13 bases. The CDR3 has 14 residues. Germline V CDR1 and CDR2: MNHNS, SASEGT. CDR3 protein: CASRGLAGVQEQFF. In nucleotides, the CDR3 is TGTGCTTCCAGAGGACTAGCGGGAGTTCAGGAGCAGTTCTTC.

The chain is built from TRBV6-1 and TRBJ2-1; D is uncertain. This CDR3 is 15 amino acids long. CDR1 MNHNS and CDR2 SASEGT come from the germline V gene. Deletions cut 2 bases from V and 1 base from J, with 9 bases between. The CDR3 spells CASSEPIRSYNEQFF. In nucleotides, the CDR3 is TGTGCCAGCAGTGAACCAATCCGGTCCTACAATGAGCAGTTCTTC.

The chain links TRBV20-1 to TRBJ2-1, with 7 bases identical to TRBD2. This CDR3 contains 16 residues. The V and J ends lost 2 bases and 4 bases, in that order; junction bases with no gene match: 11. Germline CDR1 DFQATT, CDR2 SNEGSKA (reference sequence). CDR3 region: CSARPLTSETYNEQFF. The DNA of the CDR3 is TGCAGTGCTAGACCCCTCACTAGCGAGACATACAATGAGCAGTTCTTC.

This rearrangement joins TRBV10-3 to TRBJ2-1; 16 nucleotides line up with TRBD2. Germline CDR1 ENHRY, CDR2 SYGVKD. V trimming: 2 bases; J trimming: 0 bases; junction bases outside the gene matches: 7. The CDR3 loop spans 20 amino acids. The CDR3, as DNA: TGTGCCATCAGTGAGAATCCGGGACTAGCGGGAGGGGACTCCTACAATGAGCAGTTCTTC. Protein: CAISENPGLAGGDSYNEQFF.

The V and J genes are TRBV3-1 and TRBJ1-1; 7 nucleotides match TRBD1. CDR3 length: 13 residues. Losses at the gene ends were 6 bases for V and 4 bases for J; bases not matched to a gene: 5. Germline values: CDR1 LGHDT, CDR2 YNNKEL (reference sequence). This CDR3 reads CASRQGSFTEAFF. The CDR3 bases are TGTGCCAGCAGACAGGGGTCGTTCACTGAAGCTTTCTTT.